These 16 T cell receptor beta chains share one sample of origin, sequenced in a study of T cell clusters in autoimmune cytopenias. Each sample's input was around 250 ng genomic DNA, roughly 40,000 genome equivalents. TRB was amplified by touch-down multiplex PCR, primer pools A and B combined. No DNA is given; TCRdb re-called the multiplex PCR reads and lists each CDR3 protein once. This sample's clone table lists some 3,000 distinct CDR3 sequences. The same data also contributed to another study, on T cell repertoires in aging, cancer and after chemotherapy.

Material for sequencing was peripheral blood. These receptors all stem from a human donor in good health.

This clonotype shows up as medium-sized by frequency. The J gene is TRBJ2-3, the V gene TRBV10-3. The V gene's germline CDR1 is ENHRY and CDR2 SYGVKD. CDR3 length equals 15 residues. CDR3 in amino acids: CAISVLNSGTDTQYF.

This clonotype shows up as medium-sized by frequency. This chain joins TRBV27 and TRBJ1-4. CDR3 size: 13 residues. Germline V gene lookup returns CDR1 MNHEY and CDR2 SMNVEV (reference sequence). CDR3 sequence reads: CASTSATNEKLFF.

The chain recombines TRBV30 with TRBJ1-3; TCRdb's D gene call, TRBD1, goes unchecked for lack of DNA. CDR3 length: 14 residues. Germline V gene data show CDR1 as GTSNPN and CDR2 as SVGIG (reference sequence). The CDR3 loop reads CAWLQGRSGNTIYF.

The chain links TRBV7-2 to TRBJ2-3; TCRdb returns TRBD2, unconfirmable since there is no DNA. Germline CDR1 SGHTA, CDR2 FQGNSA. The CDR3 has 16 residues. CDR3 residues: CASSSTSGGSTDTQYF.

Measured by frequency, this clonotype is medium-sized. The chain combines TRBV12-3 or TRBV12-4 with TRBJ2-2; TCRdb names TRBD2, which stays unverified in the absence of DNA. This CDR3 spans 15 amino acids. CDR3 in amino acids: CASSRREIGAGELFF.

According to its frequency, this clonotype is medium-sized. V usage is TRBV19 and J usage is TRBJ1-1; there is no DNA to check the TCRdb D call of TRBD1. Germline values: CDR1 LNHDA, CDR2 SQIVND (reference sequence). The CDR3 is 15 residues long. The CDR3 loop is CASSPLRTVVAEAFF.

Frequency places this clonotype as medium-sized. V usage is TRBV30 and J usage is TRBJ1-1; as DNA is missing, the TRBD1 call by TCRdb cannot be tested. CDR3 length: 14 amino acids. Germline V gene sequence: CDR1 GTSNPN, CDR2 SVGIG (reference sequence). CDR3 residues: CAWRPGTVNTEAFF.

This clonotype is medium-sized by frequency. This sequence joins TRBV19 and TRBJ1-6. This CDR3 has 15 residues. Per germline, CDR1 LNHDA and CDR2 SQIVND (reference sequence). The CDR3 spells CATAITFVSDSPLHF.

The genes are TRBV20-1 and TRBJ1-5; with no DNA, the TCRdb D assignment of TRBD1 cannot be verified. The CDR3 spans 16 residues. Germline assignment: CDR1 DFQATT and CDR2 SNEGSKA (reference sequence). This CDR3 is CSASDWVRGSNQPQHF.

Its frequency marks this clonotype as medium-sized (0.01 to 0.1%). This chain links TRBV4-3 with TRBJ1-1; TCRdb's D gene call, TRBD1, goes unchecked for lack of DNA. The CDR3 is made up of 12 amino acids. Germline CDR1 reads LGHNA; CDR2 reads YSLEER. The CDR3 is CASSLGQGEAFF.

Measured by frequency, this clonotype is medium-sized. V is TRBV30 and J is TRBJ1-4. Germline-derived CDR1 and CDR2 are GTSNPN and SVGIG (reference sequence). The CDR3 runs 12 residues. The CDR3 region is CAWSSLNEKLFF.

This clonotype shows up as medium-sized (0.01 to 0.1%) by frequency. The chain joins TRBV12-3 or TRBV12-4 to TRBJ1-4. The CDR3 is made up of 12 amino acids. The CDR3 here is CASAGTGQKLFF.

Considering frequency, this clonotype is medium-sized. The gene calls are TRBV5-6 and TRBJ1-6; with no DNA, the TCRdb D assignment of TRBD1 cannot be verified. The V gene's germline CDR1 is SGHDT and CDR2 YYEEEE. The CDR3 runs 14 residues. The CDR3 protein is CASSPGGVNSPLHF.

This clonotype is medium-sized (0.01 to 0.1%) by frequency. The chain combines TRBV10-3 with TRBJ2-7; lacking DNA, the TRBD1 call made by TCRdb goes unchecked. CDR1 and CDR2 from the germline V gene are ENHRY and SYGVKD. This CDR3 is 15 amino acids long. The CDR3 sequence: CAISERGDSSYEQYF.

This clonotype counts as medium-sized by frequency. The chain joins TRBV6-5 to TRBJ2-7; TCRdb lists TRBD2, though no DNA is available to test this call. In germline, CDR1 is MNHEY, CDR2 SVGAGI. The CDR3 sequence is 14 residues long. CDR3 protein: CASSYLGLADEQYF.

The J gene is TRBJ2-3, the V gene TRBV28; the D call from TCRdb, TRBD2, cannot be confirmed without DNA. Germline values: CDR1 MDHEN, CDR2 SYDVKM. This CDR3 is built from 16 residues. The CDR3 here is CASSLWLAGSTDTQYF.